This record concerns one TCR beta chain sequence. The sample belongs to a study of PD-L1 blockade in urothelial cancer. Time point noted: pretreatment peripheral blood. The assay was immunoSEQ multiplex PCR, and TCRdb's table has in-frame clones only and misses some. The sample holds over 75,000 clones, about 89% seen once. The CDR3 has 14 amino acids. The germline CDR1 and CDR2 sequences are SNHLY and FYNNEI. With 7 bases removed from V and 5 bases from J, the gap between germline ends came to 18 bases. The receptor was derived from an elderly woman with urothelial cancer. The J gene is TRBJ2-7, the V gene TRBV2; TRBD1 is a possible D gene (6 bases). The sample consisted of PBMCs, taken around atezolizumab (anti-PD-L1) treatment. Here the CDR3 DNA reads TGTGCCAGCACGGTCGTGGGGGCCCCCAACGAGCAGTACTTC. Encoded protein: CASTVVGAPNEQYF.